One and the same sample provided the 22 T cell receptor beta chains below, sequenced in a study of T cell repertoires in urothelial bladder cancer (dated by TCRdb to between 2018 and 2021). Library creation used the immunoSEQ multiplex PCR assay. The table was pulled from immuneACCESS by TCRdb, which kept in-frame rearrangements only. Such tables lose some clones; where checked, under half of the loss comes from unresolved V genes, and the rest has no known cause. The sample table records around 10,000 clones; 58% of these occur just once. The biggest ten clones account for around 32% of the sample. Source material: tumor-infiltrating cells from bladder cancer. Every receptor here comes from a human donor with urothelial carcinoma.

This clone is deemed medium-sized. The rearrangement uses TRBV19 and TRBJ1-5; unclear D gene. This CDR3 is 17 amino acids long. The V gene lost 4 bases and the J gene lost 0 bases, with 16 bases spanning the gap. Germline V gene data show CDR1 as LNHDA and CDR2 as SQIVND (reference sequence). CDR3: CASSTLSYSYSNQPQHF. The CDR3 bases are TGTGCCAGTAGTACACTAAGTTATTCCTATAGCAATCAGCCCCAGCATTTT.

The chain couples TRBV7-2 to TRBJ1-5; D is unresolved. This CDR3 region has 12 residues. The germline gives CDR1 SGHTA, CDR2 FQGNSA. Trimming stripped 1 base from V and 7 bases from J, with 5 bases between. The CDR3 spells CASSLDRQPQHF. The CDR3 DNA reads as TGTGCCAGCAGCTTAGATAGGCAGCCCCAGCATTTT.

This clone has only a few counts. This chain links TRBV6-1 with TRBJ1-5; 9 positions match TRBD1. CDR3 length: 14 residues. Germline trimming cut 3 bases from V and 9 bases from J; bases unmatched to any gene: 6. CDR1 and CDR2 from the germline V gene are MNHNS and SASEGT. CDR3 protein: CASSETGGLWPQHF. DNA of the CDR3: TGTGCCAGCAGTGAGACAGGGGGGCTTTGGCCCCAGCATTTT.

The genes are TRBV20-1 and TRBJ2-3; possible D gene TRBD2, 5 bases. V lost 5 bases, J lost 14 bases, and 14 bases lay in between. CDR1 and CDR2 (germline): DFQATT, SNEGSKA (reference sequence). The CDR3 is 10 amino acids. The CDR3 DNA follows: TGCAGTGCTTTTGCGGGCCCGTTGTATTTT. Translating it yields CSAFAGPLYF.

The rearrangement links TRBV18 to TRBJ1-3; no firm D call. CDR1 and CDR2 (germline): KGHSH, LQKENI. There are 14 residues in the CDR3. V lost 3 bases to trimming and J lost 2 bases, with 8 bases between them. The CDR3 sequence: CASSPQEAGNTIYF. The CDR3 DNA follows: TGTGCCAGCTCACCCCAGGAGGCTGGAAACACCATATATTTT.

This chain connects TRBV5-1 to TRBJ2-3, with TRBD1 identical over 12 bases. CDR3 length equals 17 residues. J was trimmed by 0 bases and V by 1 base; bases with no gene match: 3. Germline CDR1 is SGHRS and CDR2 is YFSETQ. Here the CDR3 reads CASSLTGQGASTDTQYF. Here the CDR3 DNA reads TGCGCCAGCAGCTTGACGGGACAGGGGGCTAGCACAGATACGCAGTATTTT.

This chain links TRBV6-1 with TRBJ1-1; the D gene is possibly TRBD1 (5 bases). V dropped 2 bases and J dropped 3 bases, with 10 bases sitting between them. This CDR3 has 14 amino acids. Germline V CDR1 and CDR2: MNHNS, SASEGT. As DNA, the CDR3 is TGTGCCAGCAGTGAATATCAGGGAGACACTGAAGCTTTCTTT. This gives the protein CASSEYQGDTEAFF.

This clone has only a few counts. This CDR3 is CASSQRTGAAGELFF. The DNA of the CDR3 is TGTGCCAGCAGCCAGAGGACAGGGGCGGCCGGGGAGCTGTTTTTT. This chain links TRBV14 with TRBJ2-2, with 9 bases identical to TRBD1. V lost 3 bases to trimming and J lost 6 bases; unmatched junction nucleotides: 5. The germline gives CDR1 SGHDN, CDR2 FVKESK. The CDR3 consists of 15 residues.

CDR3 sequence (DNA): TGTGCCAGCAGCAGCCGGACTAGCGGGGGGCCCGGTGAGCAGTTCTTC. Protein: CASSSRTSGGPGEQFF. V gene TRBV7-8 combines with J gene TRBJ2-1; 14 bases map to TRBD2. The V and J ends lost 5 bases and 9 bases, in that order; junction bases with no gene match: 9. This CDR3 is built from 16 residues. Per the germline V gene, CDR1 is SGHVS and CDR2 is FQNEAQ.

The chain recombines TRBV5-8 with TRBJ2-6; TRBD1 aligns across 8 bases. The V gene end was trimmed by 0 bases and the J gene end by 3 bases; junction bases not matched to a gene: 11. In germline, CDR1 is SGHTS, CDR2 YDEGEE. The CDR3 contains 19 residues. The CDR3 here is CASSLAGGRGRGGANVLTF. The CDR3 coding sequence is TGTGCCAGCAGCTTGGCCGGTGGCAGGGGGCGAGGTGGGGCCAACGTCCTGACTTTC. The full variable domain, with the rest looked up from reference TRBV5-8 and TRBJ2-6, is EAGVTQSPTHLIKTRGQQATLRCSPISGHTSVYWYQQALGLGLQFLLWYDEGEERNRGNFPPRFSGRQFPNYSSELNVNALELEDSALYLCASSLAGGRGRGGANVLTFGAGSRLTVL.

This chain uses TRBV11-2 with TRBJ2-3; D is ambiguous. The germline V and J ends were trimmed by 3 bases and 1 base, with 5 bases remaining between them. CDR3 length: 13 amino acids. Germline CDR1 and CDR2: SGHAT and FQNNGV. The DNA of the CDR3 is TGTGCCAGCAGCTTGTACGGCACAGATACGCAGTATTTT. Encoded protein: CASSLYGTDTQYF.

The chain has TRBV19 and TRBJ2-1; 9 bases match TRBD1. J was trimmed by 4 bases and V by 6 bases; bases with no gene match: 4. Germline V gives CDR1 LNHDA, CDR2 SQIVND (reference sequence). The CDR3 is 14 amino acids. The CDR3 DNA is TGTGCCAGTAGGCGGACAGGGGTGTACAATGAGCAGTTCTTC. It encodes CASRRTGVYNEQFF.

The chain combines TRBV2 with TRBJ2-7; D possibly corresponds to TRBD2 (5 bases). This CDR3 has 12 amino acids. Germline CDR1 reads SNHLY; CDR2 reads FYNNEI. V was clipped by 7 bases and J by 6 bases, with 13 bases between them. In DNA, the CDR3 is TGTGCCAGCATCGGGCTAGAGGGCGAGCAGTACTTC. Its protein product is CASIGLEGEQYF.

The CDR3 bases are TGTGCCAGCAGCCAACTTCCAGGGTTTGAACTGTTTTTT. This encodes CASSQLPGFELFF. The rearrangement links TRBV14 to TRBJ1-4; D might be TRBD1 (5 bases). The CDR3 has 13 amino acids. Germline V CDR1 and CDR2: SGHDN, FVKESK. Deletions cut 2 bases from V and 12 bases from J, with 13 bases between.

This clone has more than one count but fewer than ten. The chain combines TRBV9 with TRBJ1-3, with D unresolved. The CDR3 consists of 15 residues. Trimming shortened V by 2 bases and J by 2 bases, and 11 bases separated the two germline ends. The germline V gene has CDR1 SGDLS and CDR2 YYNGEE. Written as DNA, the CDR3 is TGTGCCAGCAGCGTCCGAGGTGTAGCTGGAAACACCATATATTTT. As protein: CASSVRGVAGNTIYF.

This clone was detected a few times. V is TRBV30 and J is TRBJ1-5; a weak D match, TRBD1 (6 bases). V lost 4 bases, J lost 3 bases, and 10 bases lay in between. Germline loops: CDR1 GTSNPN, CDR2 SVGIG (reference sequence). This CDR3 comprises 13 residues. CDR3 in amino acids: CAWKGGPNQPQHF. In DNA form, the CDR3 reads TGTGCCTGGAAGGGGGGCCCCAATCAGCCCCAGCATTTT.

The CDR3 here is CASSPGDGYTF. DNA for the CDR3: TGTGCCAGCAGCCCGGGGGACGGCTACACCTTC. The V and J genes are TRBV9 and TRBJ1-2; possibly TRBD1 for D (5 bases). CDR3 length: 11 amino acids. V lost 4 bases, J lost 8 bases, and 9 bases lay in between. Looked up from germline, CDR1 is SGDLS and CDR2 is YYNGEE.

This rearrangement joins TRBV5-1 to TRBJ1-6; 10 bases align to TRBD1. Germline-derived CDR1 and CDR2 are SGHRS and YFSETQ. This CDR3 comprises 14 residues. V lost 6 bases and J lost 10; bases outside the gene matches: 7. The DNA for the CDR3 is TGCGCCAGCAACTCCGGGACAGGGGAATCACCCCTCCACTTT. This gives the protein CASNSGTGESPLHF.

J is TRBJ2-2 and V is TRBV19; TRBD2 is a possible D gene (7 bases). There are 19 residues in the CDR3. Per the germline V gene, CDR1 is LNHDA and CDR2 is SQIVND (reference sequence). V was trimmed by 1 base and J by 5 bases, leaving 23 bases between them. CDR3 in DNA: TGTGCCAGTAGTATAGTCCGTCCTCTGGCGGGGGCTGAAACCGGGGAGCTGTTTTTT. Translation gives CASSIVRPLAGAETGELFF.

This clone was observed a handful of times. The rearrangement links TRBV7-8 to TRBJ1-5, with D uncertain. Germline values: CDR1 SGHVS, CDR2 FQNEAQ. This CDR3 spans 13 amino acids. Deletions cut 2 bases from V and 9 bases from J, with 11 bases between. This CDR3 is CASSLSISGPQHF. As DNA, the CDR3 is TGTGCCAGCAGCTTATCTATATCAGGGCCCCAGCATTTT.

This chain connects TRBV7-7 to TRBJ2-1, with no clear D. The CDR3 loop spans 15 amino acids. V was clipped by 1 base and J by 1 base, with 8 bases between them. Per the germline V gene, CDR1 is SSHAT and CDR2 is FNYEAQ (reference sequence). CDR3 region: CASSLELGSYNEQFF. The CDR3 DNA reads as TGTGCCAGCAGCTTAGAACTGGGGTCCTACAATGAGCAGTTCTTC.

The chain employs TRBV12-5 and TRBJ1-1; TRBD1 matches 7 bases. CDR1 and CDR2 from the germline V gene are LGHNT and FRNRAP. V gave up 6 bases and J gave up 8 bases; unmatched junction bases: 3. CDR3 length: 11 residues. The CDR3 bases are TGTGCTAGTGGGACAGGGAAAGAAGCTTTCTTT. It codes for CASGTGKEAFF.